These 21 T cell receptor beta chains share one sample of origin, sequenced in a study of T cells after yellow fever vaccination. In TCRdb, the 5' RACE reads were re-called with MiXCR into one record per CDR3 protein. The top ten clones hold roughly 19% of a sample with 400,000 or so distinct CDR3 sequences, around 19% of them seen once. The specimen was PBMCs, collected before the yellow fever booster vaccination. The receptors were sampled from a man aged 18 to 29 who received the YFV17D yellow fever vaccine.

The V and J genes are TRBV5-5 and TRBJ2-3; D is possibly TRBD2 (6 bases). Germline V CDR1 and CDR2: SGHKS, YYEKEE (reference sequence). The V gene lost 6 bases and the J gene lost 1 base, with 12 bases spanning the gap. The CDR3 is 14 amino acids. The CDR3 here is CASTLTGGTDTQYF. The CDR3 nucleotides are TGTGCCAGCACCCTAACGGGGGGCACAGATACGCAGTATTTT.

This clonotype was seen only a few times. The chain employs TRBV9 and TRBJ2-1, with 9 bases matching TRBD2. V was pared by 0 bases and J by 8 bases, with 6 bases of the junction left unmatched. The CDR3 spans 15 residues. Germline V gene sequence: CDR1 SGDLS, CDR2 YYNGEE. CDR3 sequence (DNA): TGTGCCAGCAGCGTAGGGCGCGGGGGGGTTGATGAGCAGTTCTTC. Its protein is CASSVGRGGVDEQFF.

This clonotype appeared many times. V and J are TRBV6-1 and TRBJ2-1, with D maybe TRBD1 (6 bases). Trimming shortened V by 7 bases and J by 9 bases, and 19 bases separated the two germline ends. The germline CDR1 and CDR2 sequences are MNHNS and SASEGT. The length of the CDR3 is 14 residues. DNA of the CDR3: TGTGCCAGCACCCGTACGACAGGTGTTTCTGAGCAGTTCTTC. It encodes CASTRTTGVSEQFF.

This clonotype was detected ten times or more. The chain uses TRBV27 and TRBJ2-5; 12 positions match TRBD1. The germline V gene has CDR1 MNHEY and CDR2 SMNVEV (reference sequence). The CDR3 consists of 15 residues. V gave up 4 bases and J gave up 5 bases; unmatched junction bases: 5. The CDR3: CASSSGTGGVETQYF. The CDR3 DNA is TGTGCCAGCAGTTCGGGGACAGGGGGCGTGGAGACCCAGTACTTC.

The V and J genes are TRBV7-6 and TRBJ1-4, with D possibly TRBD1 on 6 matching bases. The germline CDR1 and CDR2 sequences are SGHVS and FNYEAQ. Deletions cut 5 bases from V and 1 base from J, with 17 bases between. The CDR3 has 17 residues. The CDR3 DNA reads as TGTGCCAGCAGCCTAATGATCGGGGGCAGAACTAATGAAAAACTGTTTTTT. Amino acids: CASSLMIGGRTNEKLFF.

This clonotype has more than one count but fewer than ten. The chain carries TRBV28 and TRBJ1-1, with D possibly matching TRBD1 (6 bases). The V and J ends lost 5 bases and 7 bases respectively, with 20 bases between them. The germline V gene encodes CDR1 MDHEN and CDR2 SYDVKM. The CDR3 covers 15 residues. The CDR3 DNA follows: TGTGCCAGCAGTGATTGGGGCAGGGGTCACGGTGAAGCTTTCTTT. Amino acids: CASSDWGRGHGEAFF.

The V call is TRBV4-1, the J call TRBJ2-1, with 9 bases that match TRBD1. The germline V gene encodes CDR1 MGHRA and CDR2 YSYEKL. The V and J ends lost 4 bases and 5 bases, in that order; junction bases with no gene match: 9. This CDR3 is built from 16 residues. The CDR3 loop reads CASSLGPGQGNNEQFF. The DNA of the CDR3 is TGCGCCAGCAGCCTGGGGCCAGGACAGGGGAACAATGAGCAGTTCTTC.

The chain joins TRBV4-3 to TRBJ1-1; no clear D. Germline assignment: CDR1 LGHNA and CDR2 YSLEER. The length of the CDR3 is 15 residues. Trimming took off 0 bases at V and 5 bases at J, with 13 bases between the two ends. The CDR3 DNA reads as TGCGCCAGCAGCCAAGATAGAGGAGGGTGGACTGAAGCTTTCTTT. Its translation: CASSQDRGGWTEAFF.

This clonotype has just a few counts. CDR3 loop: CASRRPGLAGSSSYEQYF. The CDR3 DNA reads as TGTGCCAGCAGGCGACCCGGTCTAGCGGGTTCGAGCTCCTACGAGCAGTACTTC. The chain employs TRBV11-2 and TRBJ2-7; 8 nucleotides match TRBD2. The CDR3 runs 18 residues. CDR1 and CDR2 (germline): SGHAT, FQNNGV. J lost 0 bases, V lost 6 bases, and 16 bases had no gene match.

This clonotype was detected ten times or more. The V gene is TRBV20-1, the J gene TRBJ2-1, with a weak D call TRBD2 (5 bases). The V and J ends lost 1 base and 1 base respectively, with 20 bases between them. Germline V CDR1 and CDR2: DFQATT, SNEGSKA (reference sequence). This CDR3 region has 18 residues. CDR3 residues: CSARGGNEILASYNEQFF. DNA of the CDR3: TGCAGTGCTAGAGGTGGGAACGAAATCCTAGCTTCCTACAATGAGCAGTTCTTC.

The chain recombines TRBV21-1 with TRBJ1-2; the table calls TRBD1, which could not be checked here. TRBV21-1 is a pseudogene locus. The length of the CDR3 is 14 residues. As DNA, the CDR3 is TGTGCCAGCCGGTGGGGGGGGCGCGTCTATGGCTACACCTTC. The encoded protein is CASRWGGRVYGYTF.

The rearrangement links TRBV12-3 or TRBV12-4 to TRBJ1-2; D gene unclear. The CDR3 length is 13 residues. Trimming pared 2 bases from V and 7 bases from J, leaving 11 bases between. CDR3: CASSLSRAGGYTF. Here the CDR3 DNA reads TGTGCCAGCAGTTTATCGAGGGCAGGTGGCTACACCTTC.

The chain combines TRBV20-1 with TRBJ2-3, with TRBD2 matching over 7 bases. The CDR3 contains 13 residues. Germline assignment: CDR1 DFQATT and CDR2 SNEGSKA (reference sequence). After removal of 5 bases from V and 5 bases from J, the junction contained 7 bases not matched to a gene. The CDR3 region is CSAPGAGQDTQYF. DNA for the CDR3: TGCAGTGCTCCTGGAGCGGGGCAAGATACGCAGTATTTT.

This clonotype occurred a few times. The chain couples TRBV10-3 to TRBJ2-1, with D perhaps TRBD1 (6 bases). The germline gives CDR1 ENHRY, CDR2 SYGVKD. V lost 6 bases, J lost 10 bases, and 10 bases lay in between. There are 11 residues in the CDR3. The CDR3 spells CAIRQGQEQFF. CDR3 in DNA: TGTGCCATCAGACAGGGTCAAGAGCAGTTCTTC.

This clonotype turned up a few times. The rearrangement links TRBV21-1 to TRBJ2-1; no DNA check was done on the table's D call, TRBD1. TRBV21-1 is given as a pseudogene. CDR3 length: 13 amino acids. The CDR3 protein is CASSVRGYNEQFF. The DNA of the CDR3 is TGTGCCAGCAGTGTAAGGGGGTACAATGAGCAGTTCTTC.

This chain joins TRBV20-1 and TRBJ2-5; 8 bases are a match to TRBD2. The CDR3 has 14 amino acids. With 3 bases clipped from V and 3 bases from J, the junction kept 6 bases outside the gene matches. Germline V gives CDR1 DFQATT, CDR2 SNEGSKA (reference sequence). Here the CDR3 reads CSARQALAEETQYF. The DNA of the CDR3 is TGCAGTGCTAGGCAAGCACTAGCGGAAGAGACCCAGTACTTC.

The chain has TRBV5-1 and TRBJ2-2, with D unclear. The V end lost 0 bases, the J end lost 4 bases, and 7 bases lay between the germline ends. Germline CDR1 reads SGHRS; CDR2 reads YFSETQ. The CDR3 spans 14 residues. The CDR3 nucleotides are TGCGCCAGCAGCTTGGTTGGCGGCACCGGGGAGCTGTTTTTT. This encodes CASSLVGGTGELFF. The full variable domain, in which reference TRBV5-1 and TRBJ2-2 provide the parts outside the CDR3, is KAGVTQTPRYLIKTRGQQVTLSCSPISGHRSVSWYQQTPGQGLQFLFEYFSETQRNKGNFPGRFSGRQFSNSRSEMNVSTLELGDSALYLCASSLVGGTGELFFGEGSRLTVL.

V usage is TRBV20-1 and J usage is TRBJ1-3, with D possibly matching TRBD1 (5 bases). Looked up from germline, CDR1 is DFQATT and CDR2 is SNEGSKA (reference sequence). V was pared by 2 bases and J by 4 bases, with 9 bases between. This CDR3 has 13 residues. In DNA form, the CDR3 reads TGCAGTGCTAGACAGGGCGGCGGAAACACCATATATTTT. Translating gives CSARQGGGNTIYF.

This clonotype appeared a few times. CDR3 sequence (DNA): TGTGCCACCCAGTCGGCAGGGTCCTCTGGAAACACCATATATTTT. It yields the protein CATQSAGSSGNTIYF. The chain employs TRBV7-6 and TRBJ1-3; the D gene is possibly TRBD1 (5 bases). Per the germline V gene, CDR1 is SGHVS and CDR2 is FNYEAQ. The CDR3 is 15 amino acids. Trimming shortened V by 10 bases and J by 0 bases, and 16 bases separated the two germline ends.

This clonotype was seen only a few times. The chain carries TRBV7-2 and TRBJ2-1, with TRBD2 matching over 9 bases. This CDR3 contains 17 residues. The V gene's germline CDR1 is SGHTA and CDR2 FQGNSA. J lost 5 bases, V lost 3 bases, and 11 bases had no gene match. The CDR3 protein is CASSLALRASGNNEQFF. The CDR3 bases are TGTGCCAGCAGCTTGGCCCTAAGGGCTAGCGGGAACAATGAGCAGTTCTTC.

The genes are TRBV18 and TRBJ1-1; D is undetermined. CDR1 is KGHSH, CDR2 LQKENI, per germline. The CDR3 is made up of 15 amino acids. The V and J ends lost 0 bases and 4 bases respectively, with 12 bases between them. This CDR3 reads CASSPPVGPRTEAFF. In DNA form, the CDR3 reads TGTGCCAGCTCACCACCGGTAGGGCCACGCACTGAAGCTTTCTTT.